This is a list of T cell receptor beta chains from one sample in a study of regulatory T cells in long-lasting Graves disease. TCRdb reprocessed the multiplex PCR reads via MiXCR and lists one record per CDR3 protein. The sample holds 350,000 to 450,000 distinct CDR3 sequences, around 23% seen once. This specimen was peripheral blood mononuclear cells (PBMCs), taken when the disease was refractory, from a patient treated with antithyroid drugs. The source is a female donor with Graves disease. Both conserved end residues are part of each CDR3. Each record gives: D gene, V gene, J gene, clone size, CDR3 length, CDR3 DNA, CDR3 protein. The D gene is left open where the match is weak. Expanded clones are given a class, and other clones once, few, many or no size at all.

>NA|TRBV28|TRBJ1-1|many|14
TGTGCCAGCAGTTCTCCGAGCGATAACACTGAAGCTTTCTTT
CASSSPSDNTEAFF
>TRBD1|TRBV5-8|TRBJ1-4|many|15
TGTGCCAGCAGCTCCGGGACAGGGTCAGCCGAAAAACTGTTTTTT
CASSSGTGSAEKLFF
>NA|TRBV5-5|TRBJ2-2|NA|17
TGTGCCAGCATCAAATGGCCAGCGGGCAGTAACACCGGGGAGCTGTTTTTT
CASIKWPAGSNTGELFF
>TRBD2|TRBV12-3/TRBV12-4|TRBJ2-7|many|17
TGTGCCAGCAGTTTAGCCGGACTAGCGGCTGCCTCCTACGAGCAGTACTTC
CASSLAGLAAASYEQYF
>NA|TRBV2|TRBJ2-7|many|14
TGTGCCAGCAGTGAAACCCAGGGGGGATACGAGCAGTACTTC
CASSETQGGYEQYF
>TRBD2|TRBV7-2|TRBJ2-2|few|16
TGTGCCAGCAGCTTAGAAGCGGGATATCCCACCGGGGAGCTGTTTTTT
CASSLEAGYPTGELFF
>NA|TRBV5-8|TRBJ1-2|many|15
TGTGCCAGCAGCTTGATTACAGGCGATGTCTATGGCTACACCTTC
CASSLITGDVYGYTF
>NA|TRBV2|TRBJ2-1|NA|11
TGTGCCAGCAGGAGGGATAATGAGCAGTTCTTC
CASRRDNEQFF
>NA|TRBV12-3/TRBV12-4|TRBJ2-5|many|15
TGTGCCAGCAGCCAGGGACCACAGTACCAAGAGACCCAGTACTTC
CASSQGPQYQETQYF
>NA|TRBV5-1|TRBJ2-2|many|13
TGTGCCAGCAGCAGGGGCGACACCGGGGAGCTGTTTTTT
CASSRGDTGELFF
>NA|TRBV28|TRBJ2-7|many|14
TGTGCCAGCAGCTACCCCTCCCTAGCTTACGAGCAGTACTTC
CASSYPSLAYEQYF
>TRBD1|TRBV18|TRBJ1-3|NA|13
TGTGCCAGCTCAGGGACAGTCGGAAACACCATATATTTT
CASSGTVGNTIYF
>NA|TRBV6-1|TRBJ1-2|NA|13
TGTGCCAGCACTCCCCGGGGAAACTATGGCTACACCTTC
CASTPRGNYGYTF
>NA|TRBV7-2|TRBJ2-2|NA|17
TGTGCCAGCAGCTTTCGGCCATCAGGGGCGGGGGCCGGGGAGCTGTTTTTT
CASSFRPSGAGAGELFF
>NA|TRBV11-2|TRBJ1-4|NA|14
TGTGCCGGCAGCCCGATGGGGCAGTCTAGTATACTGTTTTTT
CAGSPMGQSSILFF
>NA|TRBV5-4|TRBJ2-2|NA|16
TGTGCCAGCAGCTGGGGCCTGGGACCGAACACCGGGGAGCTGTTTTTT
CASSWGLGPNTGELFF
>TRBD1|TRBV5-1|TRBJ2-2|few|16
TGCGCCAGCAGGGCCGGACAGGGAGCGAACACCGGGGAGCTGTTTTTT
CASRAGQGANTGELFF
>NA|TRBV29-1|TRBJ2-5|many|14
TGCAGCGTTGATTCCCCTACGGAAGGAGAGACCCAGTACTTC
CSVDSPTEGETQYF
>NA|TRBV30|TRBJ1-6|few|16
TGTGCCTGGAGTCCCCTTCAGAGCTCCTATAATTCACCCCTCCACTTT
CAWSPLQSSYNSPLHF
>NA|TRBV5-1|TRBJ1-4|many|16
TGCGCCAGCAGCACTGGGACGGCGCGAACTAATGAAAAACTGTTTTTT
CASSTGTARTNEKLFF
>TRBD2|TRBV20-1|TRBJ2-7|few|15
TGCAGTGCTAGAGATCGGCGGGAGGGGTCCGACGAGCAGTACTTC
CSARDRREGSDEQYF
>TRBD2|TRBV10-3|TRBJ2-2|NA|19
TGTGCCATCGGCACTGACACCGGGACTAGCGGGAGTTCTGCCGGGGAGCTGTTTTTT
CAIGTDTGTSGSSAGELFF
>NA|TRBV20-1|TRBJ2-5|NA|13
TGCAGTGCTCTGCCGGGTAAACAAGAGACCCAGTACTTC
CSALPGKQETQYF
>NA|TRBV19|TRBJ2-5|many|13
TGTGCCAGTAGTATCCGGGACCAAGAGACCCAGTACTTC
CASSIRDQETQYF
>TRBD2|TRBV20-1|TRBJ2-1|few|14
TGCAGTGCCCGTAGCGGGAGAGGGGGTAATGAGCAGTTCTTC
CSARSGRGGNEQFF
>TRBD1|TRBV6-1|TRBJ1-3|NA|15
TGTGCCAGCAGTGCACAGGGGGCTACTGGAAACACCATATATTTT
CASSAQGATGNTIYF
>TRBD2|TRBV3-1|TRBJ2-3|few|16
TGTGCCAGCAGCCAAGCTCTCGGCGGGAGGTCCACAACGCAGTATTTT
CASSQALGGRSTTQYF
>NA|TRBV2|TRBJ2-7|many|12
TGTGCCAGCAGTCCAACAGAGCGCGAGCAGTACTTC
CASSPTEREQYF
>TRBD1|TRBV5-1|TRBJ1-2|many|13
TGTGCCAGCAGCGGACAGGTGAACTATGGCTACACCTTC
CASSGQVNYGYTF
>TRBD1|TRBV9|TRBJ2-7|few|14
TGTGCCAGCAGCGTGGGACAGGGGGCGAACGAGCAGTACTTC
CASSVGQGANEQYF
>TRBD1|TRBV28|TRBJ1-5|many|15
TGTGCCAGCAGTACGGGACAGCGAAAAAATCAGCCCCAGCATTTT
CASSTGQRKNQPQHF
>NA|TRBV11-2|TRBJ2-7|many|11
TGTGCCAGCAGCTCCACGACGGAGCAGTACTTC
CASSSTTEQYF
>TRBD1|TRBV18|TRBJ1-1|NA|17
TGTGCCAGCTCACTCAGCCTATTGGACAGGGGGGGAGCTGAAGCTTTCTTT
CASSLSLLDRGGAEAFF
>TRBD1|TRBV28|TRBJ2-5|many|14
TGTGCCAGCAGTTTCCGGGACAGGACAGAGACCCAGTACTTC
CASSFRDRTETQYF
>TRBD1|TRBV19|TRBJ1-4|few|15
TGTGCCAGTAGTCTTGGACAGGTACTAAATGAAAAACTGTTTTTT
CASSLGQVLNEKLFF
>NA|TRBV12-3/TRBV12-4|TRBJ2-5|many|13
TGTGCCAGCAGTTCCAGGGGTTTCGAGACCCAGTACTTC
CASSSRGFETQYF
>NA|TRBV29-1|TRBJ1-1|many|15
TGCAGCGTCCCCTCAGGTCCCCGGTCGGACACTGAAGCTTTCTTT
CSVPSGPRSDTEAFF
>TRBD2|TRBV7-8|TRBJ2-7|few|17
TGTGCCAGCAGCTTACGGGGGACTACCATGAGATCCCACGAGCAGTACTTC
CASSLRGTTMRSHEQYF
>TRBD1|TRBV9|TRBJ2-5|few|13
TGTGCCAGCAGCGGGACAGGGGCCGAGACCCAGTACTTC
CASSGTGAETQYF
>NA|TRBV12-3/TRBV12-4|TRBJ1-6|many|16
TGTGCCAGCAGTTTAGCGGCAGGATCGTATAATTCACCCCTCCACTTT
CASSLAAGSYNSPLHF